Described below is a single TCR beta chain sequence and its context. This entry is derived from a study of T cell changes during pregnancy in multiple sclerosis. CDR3 size: 13 residues. Sequencing used immunoSEQ multiplex PCR; TCRdb keeps in-frame clones, though not all of them. The sample lists 67,000 or so clones; around 92% were seen once. Sequences were derived from CD8+ T cells from peripheral blood mononuclear cells, sampled in the third trimester of pregnancy. This receptor was obtained from a female donor in good health, enrolled as a control in a pregnancy study. This chain uses TRBV12-2 with TRBJ2-1; TRBD2, the table's D call, was not compared with the DNA. TRBV12-2 is described as a pseudogene. The CDR3 nucleotides are TGTGCAAGTCGCTTAGGGGGGGACAATGAGCAGTTCTTC. Protein sequence: CASRLGGDNEQFF.